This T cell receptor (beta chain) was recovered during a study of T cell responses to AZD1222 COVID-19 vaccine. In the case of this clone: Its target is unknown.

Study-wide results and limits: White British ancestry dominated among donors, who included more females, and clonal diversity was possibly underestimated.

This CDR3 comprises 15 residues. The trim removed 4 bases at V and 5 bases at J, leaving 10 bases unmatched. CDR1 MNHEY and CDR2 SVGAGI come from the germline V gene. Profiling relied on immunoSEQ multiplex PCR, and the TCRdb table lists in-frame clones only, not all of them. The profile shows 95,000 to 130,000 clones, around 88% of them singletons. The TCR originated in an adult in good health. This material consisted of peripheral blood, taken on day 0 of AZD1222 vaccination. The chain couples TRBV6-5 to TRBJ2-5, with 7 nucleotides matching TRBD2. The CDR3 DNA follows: TGTGCCAGCAGTTCCCGCGGACGGCGGGGGGAGACCCAGTACTTC. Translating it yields CASSSRGRRGETQYF.